Following are 27 T cell receptor beta chains from one sample sequenced in a study of CD8 T cells in Susac syndrome. RNA, at about 0.45 to 1 ug, was reverse transcribed with random hexamers. TCRdb fed the immunoSEQ multiplex PCR reads into MiXCR, producing one record per CDR3 protein. Among some 120,000 distinct CDR3 sequences listed, more than 75% were seen once. Source material: CD8+ T cells from PBMCs. The origin of the receptors is a human donor with multiple sclerosis.

This sequence joins TRBV6-5 and TRBJ1-2; tentative D call: TRBD1 (6 bases). Germline-derived CDR1 and CDR2 are MNHEY and SVGAGI. The length of the CDR3 is 15 residues. V lost 0 bases and J 6 bases, leaving 14 bases between the germline ends. Here the CDR3 reads CASSYSRRGADGYTF. DNA of the CDR3: TGTGCCAGCAGTTACTCGAGGCGGGGGGCTGATGGCTACACCTTC.

The chain couples TRBV12-3 or TRBV12-4 to TRBJ2-5, with D perhaps TRBD1 or TRBD2 (5 bases each). This CDR3 region has 16 residues. V dropped 3 bases and J dropped 4 bases, with 18 bases sitting between them. The DNA of the CDR3 is TGTGCCAGCAGTTTGGGGACGAGACTGGTGGGAGAGACCCAGTACTTC. This encodes CASSLGTRLVGETQYF.

This chain links TRBV24-1 with TRBJ2-3, with 7 bases matching TRBD2. Looked up from germline, CDR1 is KGHDR and CDR2 is SFDVKD. J lost 3 bases, V lost 1 base, and 3 bases had no gene match. The CDR3 runs 15 residues. The CDR3 DNA follows: TGTGCCACCAGTGATTTAATCGGGGGGACAGATACGCAGTATTTT. This gives the protein CATSDLIGGTDTQYF.

The chain carries TRBV2 and TRBJ2-5; 11 bases agree with TRBD2. Germline values: CDR1 SNHLY, CDR2 FYNNEI. V shed 2 bases, J shed 4 bases, and the junction held 0 bases outside the gene matches. The CDR3 totals 14 residues. CDR3 loop: CASSELAGGETQYF. CDR3 nucleotide sequence: TGTGCCAGCAGTGAACTAGCGGGAGGAGAGACCCAGTACTTC.

This rearrangement joins TRBV10-3 to TRBJ1-2; D possibly corresponds to TRBD1 (5 bases). The germline V gene has CDR1 ENHRY and CDR2 SYGVKD. The V end lost 8 bases, the J end lost 5 bases, and 9 bases lay between the germline ends. CDR3 length equals 11 residues. The DNA of the CDR3 is TGTGCCATCGGGGCAGATTATGGCTACACCTTC. This codes for CAIGADYGYTF.

This clonotype was seen just once. The chain employs TRBV19 and TRBJ2-1; the D call may be TRBD1 or TRBD2 (5 bases each). Looked up from germline, CDR1 is LNHDA and CDR2 is SQIVND (reference sequence). Trimming took off 3 bases at V and 8 bases at J, with 17 bases between the two ends. The CDR3 sequence is 15 residues long. For the CDR3, the DNA is TGTGCCAGTAGTATCGGGGCGTTGTTTAGCGATGAGCAGTTCTTC. Translation gives CASSIGALFSDEQFF.

The rearrangement joins TRBV27 to TRBJ2-3; TRBD1 is a possible D gene (6 bases). CDR3 length: 12 residues. V was trimmed by 10 bases and J by 5 bases, leaving 13 bases between them. CDR1 is MNHEY and CDR2 is SMNVEV in the germline V gene (reference sequence). The CDR3 DNA reads TGTGCCACGTACAGGGCGGGAGATACGCAGTATTTT. It specifies CATYRAGDTQYF.

V is TRBV20-1 and J is TRBJ2-7; TRBD2 agrees at 9 bases. Germline CDR1 reads DFQATT; CDR2 reads SNEGSKA (reference sequence). The CDR3 loop spans 15 amino acids. J gave up 6 bases and V 6 bases, and 15 bases lay outside the gene matches. The DNA of the CDR3 is TGCAGTGCCCTAGGGCTAGCGGGATCGGTGAGCGAGCAGTACTTC. The encoded protein is CSALGLAGSVSEQYF.

The rearrangement uses TRBV20-1 and TRBJ2-7; unclear D gene. The CDR3 has 16 residues. Germline loops: CDR1 DFQATT, CDR2 SNEGSKA (reference sequence). The V end lost 6 bases, the J end lost 0 bases, and 21 bases lay between the germline ends. The CDR3 region has the DNA TGCAGTGCCTCTTACCGTTTAAATACCGGCTCCTACGAGCAGTACTTC. This encodes CSASYRLNTGSYEQYF.

This clonotype turned up a few times. This chain uses TRBV7-2 with TRBJ2-7; D is possibly TRBD2 (7 bases). The CDR3 totals 14 residues. Germline V gene lookup returns CDR1 SGHTA and CDR2 FQGNSA. V lost 8 bases, J lost 0 bases, and 14 bases lay in between. The CDR3 sequence: CASDRSGGSYEQYF. The CDR3 DNA follows: TGTGCCAGCGACAGGTCGGGAGGCTCCTACGAGCAGTACTTC.

This rearrangement joins TRBV6-6 to TRBJ1-2; D uncertain. The CDR3 totals 14 residues. The germline V and J ends were trimmed by 0 bases and 3 bases, with 8 bases remaining between them. Germline V gene sequence: CDR1 MNHNY, CDR2 SVGAGI (reference sequence). The CDR3 reads CASSYSRPDYGYTF. In DNA, the CDR3 is TGTGCCAGCAGTTACTCCCGGCCGGACTATGGCTACACCTTC.

This chain uses TRBV29-1 with TRBJ2-2, with 9 bases that match TRBD1. Trimming cost V 3 bases and J 7 bases; bases outside gene matches: 6. The CDR3 contains 14 residues. CDR1 and CDR2 (germline): SQVTM, ANQGSEA. The chain's CDR3 is CSVDQGQGSGELFF. CDR3 nucleotides: TGCAGCGTTGACCAGGGACAGGGTAGCGGGGAGCTGTTTTTT.

This chain uses TRBV20-1 with TRBJ2-5, with 9 bases lining up with TRBD2. J lost 2 bases, V lost 0 bases, and 7 bases had no gene match. The germline V gene encodes CDR1 DFQATT and CDR2 SNEGSKA (reference sequence). This CDR3 has 16 residues. The CDR3 coding sequence is TGCAGTGCTAGAGATCAGGCGGGGGGGGGTCAAGAGACCCAGTACTTC. It translates to CSARDQAGGGQETQYF.

The CDR3 region is CASSQALNPAGTEAFF. The CDR3 region has the DNA TGCGCCAGCAGCCAAGCGCTCAACCCGGCGGGCACTGAAGCTTTCTTT. The V and J genes are TRBV4-3 and TRBJ1-1; D unresolved. CDR3 length: 16 residues. Germline CDR1 is LGHNA and CDR2 is YSLEER. The ends were cut back, 1 base at V and 4 bases at J, with 16 bases in the middle.

J is TRBJ2-1 and V is TRBV4-1; a possible D gene is TRBD1 (6 bases). Germline CDR1 MGHRA, CDR2 YSYEKL. Trimming took 1 base from V and 10 from J, leaving 8 bases between them. The length of the CDR3 is 12 residues. The CDR3 is CASSQGTGEQFF. Here the CDR3 DNA reads TGCGCCAGCAGCCAAGGTACAGGGGAGCAGTTCTTC.

The chain employs TRBV27 and TRBJ1-2, with D maybe TRBD1 (6 bases). Germline-derived CDR1 and CDR2 are MNHEY and SMNVEV (reference sequence). CDR3 length: 13 amino acids. The ends were cut back, 5 bases at V and 13 bases at J, with 20 bases in the middle. CDR3 nucleotide sequence: TGTGCCAGCAGTCTAGGACAGTCCCTAGCTTTCACCTTC. It codes for CASSLGQSLAFTF.

This chain connects TRBV19 to TRBJ2-1, with a weak D call TRBD2 (6 bases). Looked up from germline, CDR1 is LNHDA and CDR2 is SQIVND (reference sequence). Trimming removed 3 bases from V and 5 bases from J, with 14 bases in between. This CDR3 region has 15 residues. CDR3 bases: TGTGCCAGTAGTATTTTGGGAGGTGGGCACAATGAGCAGTTCTTC. Translated: CASSILGGGHNEQFF.

The gene calls are TRBV29-1 and TRBJ1-2, with 8 bases matching TRBD1. This CDR3 region has 13 residues. Germline V gives CDR1 SQVTM, CDR2 ANQGSEA. V dropped 7 bases and J dropped 3; count of bases not matched to a gene: 7. The CDR3 protein is CSASGGPDYGYTF. The CDR3 DNA follows: TGCAGCGCCTCAGGGGGCCCGGACTATGGCTACACCTTC.

In this sample, this clonotype turned up a few times. J is TRBJ1-2 and V is TRBV6-5; perhaps TRBD1 as D (5 bases). CDR1 is MNHEY and CDR2 is SVGAGI in the germline V gene. Between the trimmed V and J ends, which lost 3 bases and 4 bases, there was a span of 12 bases. This CDR3 has 14 residues. The CDR3 protein is CASSYVRGLYGYTF. CDR3 bases: TGTGCCAGCAGTTATGTGCGGGGCCTCTATGGCTACACCTTC.

The sample holds one count of this clonotype. The chain uses TRBV9 and TRBJ2-7; D is possibly TRBD2 (6 bases). The CDR3 contains 15 residues. Trimming cost V 0 bases and J 3 bases, with 13 bases left between them. Germline CDR1 and CDR2: SGDLS and YYNGEE. Here the CDR3 DNA reads TGTGCCAGCAGCGTAGGTGACGGGGGTGTCTACGAGCAGTACTTC. Translating gives CASSVGDGGVYEQYF.

V usage is TRBV5-6 and J usage is TRBJ1-1; possible D gene TRBD1, 5 bases. The V and J ends lost 1 base and 5 bases respectively, with 12 bases between them. The V gene's germline CDR1 is SGHDT and CDR2 YYEEEE. CDR3 length: 14 amino acids. CDR3 sequence: CASSLLRGWTEAFF. CDR3 DNA sequence: TGTGCCAGCAGCTTGTTACGGGGGTGGACTGAAGCTTTCTTT.

This chain connects TRBV5-1 to TRBJ2-7, with D unresolved. The CDR3 has 12 amino acids. Trimming removed 0 bases from V and 6 bases from J, with 7 bases in between. Per germline, CDR1 SGHRS and CDR2 YFSETQ. The CDR3 region has the DNA TGCGCCAGCAGCTTGGTTGGGTTCGAGCAGTACTTC. It translates to CASSLVGFEQYF.

In this sample, this clonotype turned up a few times. The chain has TRBV4-3 and TRBJ2-3, with 9 bases fitting TRBD2. The CDR3 length is 18 residues. V trimming: 1 base; J trimming: 0 bases; junction bases outside the gene matches: 8. From germline, CDR1 is LGHNA and CDR2 YSLEER. This chain's CDR3 is CASSQGAGGTLSTDTQYF. The CDR3 DNA reads TGCGCCAGCAGCCAAGGAGCGGGAGGTACCCTAAGCACAGATACGCAGTATTTT.

The chain recombines TRBV10-3 with TRBJ1-2; 9 nucleotides agree with TRBD1. CDR3 length: 15 amino acids. V shed 6 bases and J 6 bases; nucleotides not matched to a gene: 11. Germline V gene data show CDR1 as ENHRY and CDR2 as SYGVKD. CDR3 region: CAIRHYQDRGDGYTF. DNA for the CDR3: TGTGCCATCAGACACTACCAGGACAGGGGCGATGGCTACACCTTC.

This clonotype came up a few times. The V call is TRBV15, the J call TRBJ2-7; D unclear. Trimming left V 5 bases short and J 3 bases short, with 11 bases between. CDR1 and CDR2 from the germline V gene are LNHNV and YYDKDF (reference sequence). The CDR3 consists of 13 residues. CDR3 in DNA: TGTGCCACCAGCCCCGCAGGACGCTACGAGCAGTACTTC. Its protein is CATSPAGRYEQYF.

The chain carries TRBV2 and TRBJ2-3, with a possible D match to TRBD1 (6 bases). CDR1 and CDR2 (germline): SNHLY, FYNNEI. This CDR3 contains 17 residues. V dropped 2 bases and J dropped 2 bases, with 17 bases sitting between them. DNA of the CDR3: TGTGCCAGCAGTGAACTCTCAATCGGACAGCCCACAGATACGCAGTATTTT. Translated: CASSELSIGQPTDTQYF. The entire variable domain, with the rest obtained from reference TRBV2 and TRBJ2-3, is as follows: EPEVTQTPSHQVTQMGQEVILRCVPISNHLYFYWYRQILGQKVEFLVSFYNNEISEKSEIFDDQFSVERPDGSNFTLKIRSTKLEDSAMYFCASSELSIGQPTDTQYFGPGTRLTVL.

The rearrangement joins TRBV20-1 to TRBJ1-2; weak D call: TRBD1 (5 bases). V lost 0 bases and J 5 bases, leaving 22 bases between the germline ends. Germline CDR1 reads DFQATT; CDR2 reads SNEGSKA (reference sequence). This CDR3 has 17 amino acids. In DNA, the CDR3 is TGCAGTGCTAGAGATCCCCTGAATTTCCAGGGATTATATGGCTACACCTTC. Protein sequence: CSARDPLNFQGLYGYTF.